The present T cell receptor beta chain was sequenced within a study of CD8+CD57+ T cells in acquired aplastic anemia. For the study at large: Sorting CD4+ and CD8+ cells gave DNA averaging about 3.1 ug. Average CD4+ read depth in healthy donors was about 10.8 million reads.

Study-wide results and limits: Approximately 30 was the count of CD8+ CDR3 sequences that patients shared with controls. Patients were compared with controls for CD8+ Simpson's diversity, and no significant difference emerged.

Comments on this clonotype: Antigen: not known.

This CDR3 spans 15 amino acids. Germline assignment: CDR1 SEHNR and CDR2 FQNEAQ (reference sequence). The ends were cut back, 2 bases at V and 5 bases at J, with 15 bases in the middle. Genomic DNA, the template, was used for profiling of the TCR beta VDJ and CDR3. Using its own MiXCR run on the reads, TCRdb lists one record per CDR3 protein. The sample contains about 220,000 distinct CDR3 sequences, approximately 35% of which appear only once. The chain recombines TRBV7-9 with TRBJ1-2, with D maybe TRBD1 (6 bases). This sequence was found in a human donor in good health, serving as a control. Input material: sorted CD4+, CD8+, or CD8+CD57+ T cells (not recorded which) from PBMCs. CDR3 loop: CASSLTNQGIYGYTF. In DNA form, the CDR3 reads TGTGCCAGCAGCTTAACAAACCAGGGGATATATGGCTACACCTTC.